This T cell receptor beta chain stems from a study of blood T cell repertoires in COVID-19. Study-wide background: Samples representing acute and convalescent COVID-19 were sourced from the United States, Italy and Spain.

This table comes from immunoSEQ multiplex PCR, and its TCRdb copy is limited to in-frame clones, with some not included. The sample has roughly 350,000 clones, almost 90% seen once. While infection was still active, Seattle patients were enrolled and then followed longitudinally. The receptor comes from a woman between 70 and 85 years old with COVID-19, enrolled during active disease. The specimen was peripheral blood.

The CDR3 loop reads CAWSVRRMNTEAFF. In DNA, the CDR3 is TGTGCCTGGAGTGTTAGGCGGATGAACACTGAAGCTTTCTTT. J is TRBJ1-1 and V is TRBV30, with D unresolved. The germline CDR1 and CDR2 sequences are GTSNPN and SVGIG (reference sequence). The CDR3 length is 14 residues. Trimming stripped 0 bases from V and 0 bases from J, with 8 bases between.